This is a list of T cell receptor beta chains from one sample in a study of shared clonotypes between healthy human individuals. TCRdb's table, derived via immunoSEQ multiplex PCR, lists solely in-frame clones and lacks some. Of around 500,000 clones detected, about four fifths appear once; the ten largest clones hold 13%. Sample: PBMCs. The receptors originated from a woman aged 40 to 55 in good health. Some clones in this sample may be carry-over from other donors' samples. The CDR3 runs from the conserved cysteine through the conserved F or W. The order of the fields is V gene, clone size, D gene, J gene, CDR3 protein, CDR3 DNA. The D gene is left open where the match is weak. For some rows the clone size is stated as once, few or many, or as a class when expanded; others skip it.

v_gene: TRBV7-9
abundance: -
d_gene: -
j_gene: TRBJ1-2
CDR3aa: CASSLSGTYYGYTF
CDR3nt: TGTGCCAGCAGCTTAAGTGGCACGTACTATGGCTACACCTTC

v_gene: TRBV6-5
abundance: -
d_gene: TRBD1
j_gene: TRBJ2-7
CDR3aa: CASSYATGAREQYF
CDR3nt: TGTGCCAGCAGTTACGCGACAGGGGCTAGGGAGCAGTACTTC

v_gene: TRBV5-6
abundance: few
d_gene: -
j_gene: TRBJ2-7
CDR3aa: CASSLYMAGEQYF
CDR3nt: TGTGCCAGCAGCTTGTATATGGCAGGGGAGCAGTACTTC

v_gene: TRBV7-8
abundance: -
d_gene: -
j_gene: TRBJ2-3
CDR3aa: CASSLATRPWGTDTQYF
CDR3nt: TGTGCCAGCAGCTTAGCTACTAGGCCTTGGGGCACAGATACGCAGTATTTT

v_gene: TRBV5-8
abundance: -
d_gene: TRBD1
j_gene: TRBJ2-5
CDR3aa: CASSGTDRGLIQETQYF
CDR3nt: TGTGCCAGCAGCGGGACGGACAGGGGCCTTATACAAGAGACCCAGTACTTC

v_gene: TRBV10-3
abundance: -
d_gene: -
j_gene: TRBJ1-1
CDR3aa: CAISPYREIMNTEAFF
CDR3nt: TGTGCCATCAGCCCATACAGGGAAATTATGAACACTGAAGCTTTCTTT

v_gene: TRBV5-1
abundance: -
d_gene: -
j_gene: TRBJ2-1
CDR3aa: CASSFGDNNEQFF
CDR3nt: TGCGCCAGCAGCTTCGGGGACAACAATGAGCAGTTCTTC

v_gene: TRBV5-8
abundance: -
d_gene: -
j_gene: TRBJ1-1
CDR3aa: CASSFRGAGVAFF
CDR3nt: TGTGCCAGCAGCTTCCGAGGTGCCGGAGTGGCTTTCTTT

v_gene: TRBV4-1
abundance: -
d_gene: -
j_gene: TRBJ1-2
CDR3aa: CASSLTGNYGYTF
CDR3nt: TGCGCCAGCAGCTTGACAGGAAACTATGGCTACACCTTC

v_gene: TRBV19
abundance: -
d_gene: -
j_gene: TRBJ2-7
CDR3aa: CASSNLADQGEQYF
CDR3nt: TGTGCCAGTAGTAACCTAGCAGACCAGGGCGAGCAGTACTTC

v_gene: TRBV9
abundance: -
d_gene: TRBD2
j_gene: TRBJ2-1
CDR3aa: CASSGTGGHDEQFF
CDR3nt: TGTGCCAGCAGCGGGACGGGAGGACACGATGAGCAGTTCTTC

v_gene: TRBV11-1
abundance: -
d_gene: TRBD2
j_gene: TRBJ2-1
CDR3aa: CASSPEGLAWEGTVF
CDR3nt: TGTGCCAGCAGCCCCGAGGGACTAGCCTGGGAGGGTACGGTCTTC

v_gene: TRBV11-3
abundance: -
d_gene: TRBD2
j_gene: TRBJ2-3
CDR3aa: CASSSGTSGRTDTQYF
CDR3nt: TGTGCCAGCAGCTCCGGGACTAGCGGGAGAACAGATACGCAGTATTTT

v_gene: TRBV18
abundance: -
d_gene: -
j_gene: TRBJ1-2
CDR3aa: CASSPVQGNYGYTF
CDR3nt: TGTGCCAGCTCACCAGTGCAGGGTAACTATGGCTACACCTTC

v_gene: TRBV28
abundance: -
d_gene: -
j_gene: TRBJ2-1
CDR3aa: CASSRPTGYNEQFF
CDR3nt: TGTGCCAGCAGCCGCCCGACAGGTTACAATGAGCAGTTCTTC

v_gene: TRBV18
abundance: -
d_gene: TRBD2
j_gene: TRBJ2-5
CDR3aa: CASSPPYGTSGTETQYF
CDR3nt: TGTGCCAGCTCACCACCGTATGGGACTAGCGGGACGGAGACCCAGTACTTC

v_gene: TRBV28
abundance: few
d_gene: -
j_gene: TRBJ1-2
CDR3aa: CASSFAGGGYTF
CDR3nt: TGTGCCAGCAGTTTCGCAGGCGGTGGCTACACCTTC

v_gene: TRBV20-1
abundance: -
d_gene: -
j_gene: TRBJ2-7
CDR3aa: CSANRLGEQYF
CDR3nt: TGCAGTGCTAACCGACTTGGCGAGCAGTACTTC

v_gene: TRBV11-3
abundance: -
d_gene: -
j_gene: TRBJ2-3
CDR3aa: CASSLTPETGTQYF
CDR3nt: TGTGCCAGCAGCCTAACTCCGGAGACCGGGACGCAGTATTTT

v_gene: TRBV4-2
abundance: -
d_gene: TRBD1
j_gene: TRBJ2-7
CDR3aa: CASSPRGTGVSYEQYF
CDR3nt: TGTGCCAGCAGCCCCCGGGGGACAGGGGTTTCCTACGAGCAGTACTTC

v_gene: TRBV21-1
abundance: -
d_gene: -
j_gene: TRBJ2-5
CDR3aa: CASSKVLGSGRARETQYF
CDR3nt: TGTGCCAGCAGCAAAGTTTTGGGGAGCGGGAGGGCGCGAGAGACCCAGTACTTC

v_gene: TRBV11-2
abundance: -
d_gene: TRBD1
j_gene: TRBJ2-7
CDR3aa: CASSLGAQGAREQYF
CDR3nt: TGTGCCAGCAGCTTAGGGGCACAGGGGGCGCGAGAGCAGTACTTC

v_gene: TRBV6-4
abundance: -
d_gene: TRBD2
j_gene: TRBJ2-1
CDR3aa: CASSEGAGGNDEQFF
CDR3nt: TGTGCCAGCAGTGAAGGAGCGGGAGGAAATGATGAGCAGTTCTTC

v_gene: TRBV7-2
abundance: -
d_gene: TRBD1
j_gene: TRBJ1-2
CDR3aa: CASSLAPGTGRGYTF
CDR3nt: TGTGCCAGCAGCTTAGCGCCGGGGACAGGGCGGGGCTACACCTTC

v_gene: TRBV23-1
abundance: -
d_gene: TRBD1
j_gene: TRBJ2-3
CDR3aa: CASSQFRGLLADTQYF
CDR3nt: TGCGCCAGCAGTCAATTCAGGGGGCTATTAGCCGATACGCAGTATTTT

v_gene: TRBV28
abundance: -
d_gene: -
j_gene: TRBJ2-1
CDR3aa: CASSGGLSYNEQFF
CDR3nt: TGTGCCAGCAGTGGTGGACTGTCGTACAATGAGCAGTTCTTC

v_gene: TRBV4-1
abundance: few
d_gene: TRBD2
j_gene: TRBJ2-1
CDR3aa: CASSRSLVTSGSNEQFF
CDR3nt: TGCGCCAGCAGCCGGTCGTTAGTAACTAGCGGGAGCAATGAGCAGTTCTTC

v_gene: TRBV5-4
abundance: -
d_gene: -
j_gene: TRBJ1-2
CDR3aa: CASSVGQNGYTF
CDR3nt: TGTGCCAGCAGCGTCGGACAGAATGGCTACACCTTC

v_gene: TRBV10-3
abundance: -
d_gene: -
j_gene: TRBJ2-3
CDR3aa: CAISEASGTDTQYF
CDR3nt: TGTGCCATCAGTGAGGCTAGCGGCACAGATACGCAGTATTTT

v_gene: TRBV7-2
abundance: -
d_gene: -
j_gene: TRBJ1-3
CDR3aa: CASSQNRDTGNTIYF
CDR3nt: TGTGCCAGCAGCCAAAACCGGGACACCGGAAACACCATATATTTT

v_gene: TRBV6-5
abundance: -
d_gene: TRBD1
j_gene: TRBJ2-7
CDR3aa: CASSYAGSGGYEQYF
CDR3nt: TGTGCCAGCAGTTACGCAGGGTCAGGGGGCTACGAGCAGTACTTC

v_gene: TRBV5-4
abundance: -
d_gene: TRBD2
j_gene: TRBJ2-1
CDR3aa: CASSGSGSYNEQFF
CDR3nt: TGTGCCAGTAGCGGGAGCGGGTCCTACAATGAGCAGTTCTTC

v_gene: TRBV18
abundance: -
d_gene: TRBD1
j_gene: TRBJ2-7
CDR3aa: CASSHYGQATTYEQYF
CDR3nt: TGTGCCAGCTCACACTACGGACAGGCTACGACCTACGAGCAGTACTTC

v_gene: TRBV6-6
abundance: -
d_gene: TRBD1
j_gene: TRBJ2-7
CDR3aa: CASSYTPGQYYEQYF
CDR3nt: TGTGCCAGCAGTTACACGCCGGGACAGTACTACGAGCAGTACTTC

v_gene: TRBV19
abundance: -
d_gene: TRBD1
j_gene: TRBJ2-7
CDR3aa: CASTLTTGDSYEQYF
CDR3nt: TGTGCCAGTACCCTAACCACAGGGGATTCCTACGAGCAGTACTTC

v_gene: TRBV4-1
abundance: -
d_gene: TRBD1
j_gene: TRBJ1-2
CDR3aa: CASSQGDRLVYGYTF
CDR3nt: TGCGCCAGCAGCCAGGGGGACAGGTTGGTCTATGGCTACACCTTC

v_gene: TRBV4-1
abundance: -
d_gene: -
j_gene: TRBJ1-2
CDR3aa: CASSQDGGPYGYTF
CDR3nt: TGCGCCAGCAGCCAAGATGGGGGTCCCTATGGCTACACCTTC

v_gene: TRBV6-5
abundance: once
d_gene: TRBD1
j_gene: TRBJ2-5
CDR3aa: CASSSGTGRQETQYF
CDR3nt: TGTGCCAGCAGCTCCGGGACAGGGAGACAAGAGACCCAGTACTTC

v_gene: TRBV29-1
abundance: -
d_gene: -
j_gene: TRBJ1-1
CDR3aa: CSVVVGDYSEAFF
CDR3nt: TGCAGCGTTGTAGTGGGGGACTACTCTGAAGCTTTCTTT

v_gene: TRBV7-9
abundance: -
d_gene: TRBD2
j_gene: TRBJ2-3
CDR3aa: CASSGKRERTDTQYF
CDR3nt: TGTGCCAGCAGCGGTAAGCGGGAGCGCACAGATACGCAGTATTTT

v_gene: TRBV2
abundance: -
d_gene: TRBD1
j_gene: TRBJ2-3
CDR3aa: CASSDQGAVADTQYF
CDR3nt: TGTGCCAGCAGCGACCAGGGGGCGGTGGCAGATACGCAGTATTTT

v_gene: TRBV7-3
abundance: few
d_gene: -
j_gene: TRBJ1-3
CDR3aa: CASSLGPITSGNTIYF
CDR3nt: TGTGCCAGCAGCTTAGGGCCTATAACGAGCGGAAACACCATATATTTT

v_gene: TRBV11-2
abundance: -
d_gene: -
j_gene: TRBJ2-6
CDR3aa: CASSLVAGANVLTF
CDR3nt: TGTGCCAGCAGCTTAGTGGCTGGGGCCAACGTCCTGACTTTC

v_gene: TRBV27
abundance: -
d_gene: TRBD2
j_gene: TRBJ2-3
CDR3aa: CASSPGGGRRDTQYF
CDR3nt: TGTGCCAGCTCCCCCGGGGGCGGGAGGCGAGATACGCAGTATTTT

v_gene: TRBV28
abundance: once
d_gene: TRBD2
j_gene: TRBJ2-3
CDR3aa: CASSSWTSGRATDTQYF
CDR3nt: TGTGCCAGCAGTTCCTGGACTAGCGGGAGGGCCACAGATACGCAGTATTTT

v_gene: TRBV6-1
abundance: -
d_gene: TRBD2
j_gene: TRBJ2-7
CDR3aa: CASSQLAPTYEQYF
CDR3nt: TGTGCCAGCAGCCAACTAGCGCCGACCTACGAGCAGTACTTC

v_gene: TRBV7-9
abundance: -
d_gene: TRBD2
j_gene: TRBJ2-3
CDR3aa: CASSFWGGGQSTDTQYF
CDR3nt: TGTGCCAGCAGCTTTTGGGGCGGGGGGCAAAGCACAGATACGCAGTATTTT

v_gene: TRBV5-6
abundance: once
d_gene: -
j_gene: TRBJ1-1
CDR3aa: CASSTQNTEAFF
CDR3nt: TGTGCCAGCAGCACTCAGAACACTGAAGCTTTCTTT

v_gene: TRBV7-8
abundance: once
d_gene: -
j_gene: TRBJ2-7
CDR3aa: CASSLAGQTYEQYF
CDR3nt: TGTGCCAGCAGCTTAGCCGGACAGACGTACGAGCAGTACTTC

v_gene: TRBV5-8
abundance: -
d_gene: -
j_gene: TRBJ2-3
CDR3aa: CASQSWTNTQYF
CDR3nt: TGTGCCAGCCAGTCATGGACCAATACGCAGTATTTT

v_gene: TRBV28
abundance: -
d_gene: TRBD1
j_gene: TRBJ1-2
CDR3aa: CASSPQTGGAEGYTF
CDR3nt: TGTGCCAGCAGTCCCCAAACAGGGGGCGCTGAGGGCTACACCTTC

v_gene: TRBV4-1
abundance: many
d_gene: TRBD2
j_gene: TRBJ2-2
CDR3aa: CASSQNLGGAGELFF
CDR3nt: TGCGCCAGCAGCCAAAACCTCGGGGGGGCCGGGGAGCTGTTTTTT

v_gene: TRBV19
abundance: -
d_gene: TRBD1
j_gene: TRBJ2-1
CDR3aa: CASSNLPGQGVPEQFF
CDR3nt: TGTGCCAGTAGCAACCTACCGGGACAGGGGGTCCCTGAGCAGTTCTTC

v_gene: TRBV6-1
abundance: few
d_gene: TRBD2
j_gene: TRBJ2-3
CDR3aa: CASSGGTSAPTDTQYF
CDR3nt: TGTGCCAGCAGTGGAGGTACTAGCGCGCCCACAGATACGCAGTATTTT